Each of the 8 T cell receptor delta chains below was sequenced from the same sample in a study of in vitro expanded adult blood gammadelta T cells. The antigens these receptors bind are not known. TCRdb re-processed the 5' RACE reads via CATT. The data hold about 680 delta-chain clones, with 49% observed a single time. FACS sorting after expansion isolated live CD3+ TCRgammadelta+ Vgamma9+ Vdelta2+ T cells. A one-day pulse of approximately 10 nM HMBPP was given to PBMC before three washes. The cells grew for around 14 days in culture, receiving fresh IL-2 every 3 to 4 days. The specimen was gamma-delta T cells from peripheral blood expanded in culture, collected from an in vitro culture stimulated with HMBPP. The source is an adult in good health.

As for this clone: A read error is likely here: a far larger clone is one base away. This sample also contains other DNA sequences that code for the same CDR3. The chain is built from TRDV2 and TRDJ3; TRDD3 agrees at 7 bases. The CDR3 runs to 20 residues. Germline lookup yields CDR1 GEAIGNYY and CDR2 EKD. The DNA of the CDR3 is TGTGCCTGTGACACCACGCAGGGGGATCCAAGCTCCTGGGACACTCGACAGATGTTTTTC. Translation gives CACDTTQGDPSSWDTRQMFF.

A note on this clone: A far larger clone differs by one base, so this is likely a read error. Other DNA sequences from this sample encode an identical CDR3 as well. The chain carries TRDV2 and TRDJ1, with D possibly TRDD3 on 6 matching bases. Germline CDR1 reads GEAIGNYY; CDR2 reads EKD. The CDR3 consists of 16 residues. CDR3 in amino acids: CACDPIGGKEGDKLIF. CDR3 sequence (DNA): TGTGCTTGTGACCCCATCGGGGGAAAAGAGGGCGATAAACTCATCTTT.

A few counts support this clone. A clone one base away is much larger, so this may be a read error. Other DNA sequences in the same sample also yield this CDR3. V usage is TRDV2 and J usage is TRDJ4, with 8 bases fitting TRDD3. This CDR3 contains 15 residues. The germline gives CDR1 GEAIGNYY, CDR2 EKD. J lost 2 bases, V lost 4 bases, and 11 bases had no gene match. CDR3 region: CACEHLGDRSRPLIF. The CDR3 nucleotides are TGTGCCTGTGAACACCTGGGGGACCGGTCTAGACCCCTGATCTTT.

Turning to this clone: A far more abundant clone sits one base away, making this likely a read error. J is TRDJ1 and V is TRDV2; no clear D. There are 13 residues in the CDR3. In germline, CDR1 is GEAIGNYY, CDR2 EKD. With 3 bases removed from V and 6 bases from J, the gap between germline ends came to 13 bases. CDR3 region: CACDPMSTNKLIF. DNA for the CDR3: TGTGCCTGTGACCCCATGAGTACCAATAAACTCATCTTT.

This clone is categorized as large (0.1 to 1%). Different DNA sequences within this sample yield the same CDR3. The genes are TRDV2 and TRDJ1; D remains unclear. With 0 bases removed from V and 0 bases from J, the gap between germline ends came to 7 bases. Germline CDR1 reads GEAIGNYY; CDR2 reads EKD. The CDR3 contains 14 residues. The CDR3 region is CACDTMGYTDKLIF. CDR3 DNA: TGTGCCTGTGACACCATGGGTTACACCGATAAACTCATCTTT.

This clone has only one observation. A far larger clone is one nucleotide away, so this likely arose from a read error. The chain couples TRDV2 to TRDJ1; 10 nucleotides line up with TRDD3. With 3 bases clipped from V and 0 bases from J, the junction kept 9 bases outside the gene matches. This CDR3 is built from 17 residues. The germline CDR1 and CDR2 sequences are GEAIGNYY and EKD. DNA of the CDR3: TGTGCCTGTGACCCACTTACGACTGGGGGATACACCGATAAACTCATCTTT. As protein: CACDPLTTGGYTDKLIF.

Relative to its sample, this clone is large. Other nucleotide sequences in the sample specify the same CDR3. The J gene is TRDJ3, the V gene TRDV2, with 7 bases fitting TRDD3. The trim removed 3 bases at V and 0 bases at J, leaving 10 bases unmatched. The CDR3 spans 19 residues. The germline V gene has CDR1 GEAIGNYY and CDR2 EKD. CDR3 region: CACDPYGGPSSWDTRQMFF. The CDR3 DNA reads TGTGCCTGTGACCCGTATGGGGGACCGAGCTCCTGGGACACCCGACAGATGTTTTTC.

Remarks on this clone: A single base separates this from a much larger clone, so it may be a read error. The same CDR3 can be traced to other DNA sequences in this sample. The genes are TRDV2 and TRDJ1; D assignment may be TRDD2 or TRDD3 (6 bases each). This CDR3 has 19 residues. Germline-derived CDR1 and CDR2 are GEAIGNYY and EKD. CDR3 sequence reads: CACELLRRWGSVYTDKLIF. CDR3 DNA: TGTGCCTGTGAGCTCCTACGCCGCTGGGGATCGGTATACACAGATAAACTCATCTTT.